A single sample gave rise to the 23 T cell receptor beta chains below, sequenced in a study of control samples from healthy donors and cancer patients. The data were produced by immunoSEQ multiplex PCR, yet TCRdb's version contains in-frame clones alone and is incomplete. The repertoire holds about 60,000 clones, approximately 95% seen once, with around 1% in the top ten. Sequences were obtained from blood. The receptors stem from a woman under 30 in good health.

The chain links TRBV28 to TRBJ2-1; 7 nucleotides agree with TRBD2. J was trimmed by 7 bases and V by 11 bases; bases with no gene match: 8. This CDR3 comprises 12 residues. CDR1 and CDR2 from the germline V gene are MDHEN and SYDVKM. In DNA form, the CDR3 reads TGTGCCCGCTGGGGGGGGGTTAATGAGCAGTTCTTC. It translates to CARWGGVNEQFF.

The V gene is TRBV7-8, the J gene TRBJ2-3, with D perhaps matching TRBD1 or TRBD2 (5 bases each). The CDR3 is 15 residues long. Germline values: CDR1 SGHVS, CDR2 FQNEAQ. V lost 1 base and J lost 4, with 12 bases in between. The CDR3 DNA is TGTGCCAGCAGCTTAGGACGGGGCGCCGCAGATACGCAGTATTTT. It codes for CASSLGRGAADTQYF.

The CDR3 nucleotides read TGTGCCAGCACGAGCACCAGTAACTATGGCTACACCTTC. The encoded protein is CASTSTSNYGYTF. This sequence joins TRBV28 and TRBJ1-2, with D hard to call. CDR3 length equals 13 residues. The germline V gene encodes CDR1 MDHEN and CDR2 SYDVKM. The ends were cut back, 7 bases at V and 1 base at J, with 10 bases in the middle.

The chain employs TRBV5-1 and TRBJ1-4, with D possibly TRBD1 on 6 matching bases. In germline, CDR1 is SGHRS, CDR2 YFSETQ. The CDR3 consists of 16 residues. V was cut by 4 bases and J by 4 bases, with 17 bases left in between. CDR3 residues: CASSPGDQGFNEKLFF. In DNA, the CDR3 is TGCGCCAGCAGCCCCGGGGATCAGGGGTTTAATGAAAAACTGTTTTTT.

V usage is TRBV2 and J usage is TRBJ1-2; D is unclear. The CDR3 has 15 amino acids. V was pared by 4 bases and J by 4 bases, with 16 bases between. Germline assignment: CDR1 SNHLY and CDR2 FYNNEI. CDR3 sequence (DNA): TGTGCCAGCAGTGGGCTCCGTGGACGGACCTATGGCTACACCTTC. Its protein is CASSGLRGRTYGYTF.

The rearrangement links TRBV29-1 to TRBJ1-4; D is uncertain. This CDR3 region has 13 residues. Germline values: CDR1 SQVTM, CDR2 ANQGSEA. V shed 5 bases and J shed 8 bases, with 15 bases lying between them. This CDR3 reads CSVFVRAREKLFF. The CDR3, as DNA: TGCAGCGTTTTCGTAAGGGCTCGCGAAAAACTGTTTTTT. Full variable domain (remainder filled in from reference TRBV29-1 and TRBJ1-4): SAVISQKPSRDICQRGTSLTIQCQVDSQVTMMFWYRQQPGQSLTLIATANQGSEATYESGFVIDKFPISRPNLTFSTLTVSNMSPEDSSIYLCSVFVRAREKLFFGSGTQLSVL.

V is TRBV6-2 or TRBV6-3 and J is TRBJ2-7; 7 bases map to TRBD1. CDR3 length equals 14 residues. Germline lookup yields CDR1 MNHEY and CDR2 SVGEGT. V lost 5 bases to trimming and J lost 0 bases; unmatched junction nucleotides: 4. DNA for the CDR3: TGTGCCAGCAGTGCTGACAGGGCCTCCTACGAGCAGTACTTC. Protein product: CASSADRASYEQYF.

The chain links TRBV19 to TRBJ1-3, with D possibly TRBD1 on 5 matching bases. Looked up from germline, CDR1 is LNHDA and CDR2 is SQIVND (reference sequence). Between the trimmed V and J ends, which lost 7 bases and 0 bases, there was a span of 13 bases. The CDR3 consists of 15 residues. The CDR3 reads CASKGRANSGNTIYF. The CDR3 DNA sequence: TGTGCCAGTAAGGGACGAGCTAACTCTGGAAACACCATATATTTT.

V and J are TRBV30 and TRBJ2-5; D gene ambiguous. Germline V gene sequence: CDR1 GTSNPN, CDR2 SVGIG (reference sequence). Trimming removed 4 bases from V and 3 bases from J, with 6 bases in between. The CDR3 runs to 11 residues. CDR3 residues: CAWTLKETQYF. As DNA, the CDR3 is TGTGCCTGGACCTTGAAAGAGACCCAGTACTTC.

The chain combines TRBV28 with TRBJ1-2; no reliable D call. The germline gives CDR1 MDHEN, CDR2 SYDVKM. Trimming removed 2 bases at V and 1 base at J, with 2 bases between. The CDR3 runs 12 residues. CDR3 sequence (DNA): TGTGCCAGCAGTTTAATTAACTATGGCTACACCTTC. Its protein is CASSLINYGYTF.

V and J are TRBV27 and TRBJ2-7; D may be TRBD1 or TRBD2 (5 bases each). CDR3 length equals 13 residues. Germline CDR1 reads MNHEY; CDR2 reads SMNVEV (reference sequence). With 3 bases removed from V and 5 bases from J, the gap between germline ends came to 11 bases. The CDR3 coding sequence is TGTGCCAGCAGTTTGGGGGTGAGAGACGAGCAGTACTTC. Its protein is CASSLGVRDEQYF.

The genes are TRBV21-1 and TRBJ2-1; TRBD2 was called by the table and not checked on the DNA. TRBV21-1 is recorded as a pseudogene. The CDR3 contains 16 residues. This CDR3 reads CASSKGEKGSYNEQFF. CDR3 nucleotide sequence: TGTGCCAGCAGCAAAGGGGAGAAGGGCAGCTACAATGAGCAGTTCTTC.

The chain carries TRBV6-6 and TRBJ2-5, with D perhaps matching TRBD1 or TRBD2 (5 bases each). Trimming pared 6 bases from V and 5 bases from J, leaving 19 bases between. Germline V CDR1 and CDR2: MNHNY, SVGAGI (reference sequence). The CDR3 totals 15 residues. The chain's CDR3 is CASRARNGAGETQYF. Here the CDR3 DNA reads TGTGCCAGCAGGGCGCGCAACGGGGCCGGGGAGACCCAGTACTTC.

The V gene is TRBV7-2, the J gene TRBJ1-1; tentative D call: TRBD1 (5 bases). Germline V gene sequence: CDR1 SGHTA, CDR2 FQGNSA. The V end lost 2 bases, the J end lost 5 bases, and 6 bases lay between the germline ends. The CDR3 spans 12 residues. CDR3 sequence: CASSLWGTEAFF. The CDR3 DNA reads as TGTGCCAGCAGCTTATGGGGGACTGAAGCTTTCTTT.

This chain uses TRBV21-1 with TRBJ1-4. TRBV21-1 is a pseudogene. CDR3 length: 20 residues. The CDR3 spells CASSKESGVSPHATNEKLFF. The CDR3 nucleotides are TGTGCCAGCAGCAAAGAGTCGGGGGTTTCTCCCCATGCAACTAATGAAAAACTGTTTTTT.

V gene TRBV29-1 combines with J gene TRBJ2-4, with D uncertain. Germline assignment: CDR1 SQVTM and CDR2 ANQGSEA. The CDR3 consists of 12 residues. V was pared by 5 bases and J by 1 base, with 6 bases between. The CDR3 loop is CSVLGAKNIQYF. As DNA, the CDR3 is TGCAGCGTTTTAGGGGCCAAAAACATTCAGTACTTC.

The chain carries TRBV6-4 and TRBJ2-2, with TRBD2 matching 7 bases. The trim removed 6 bases at V and 3 bases at J, leaving 4 bases unmatched. Germline CDR1 and CDR2: MRHNA and SNTAGT. This CDR3 has 14 amino acids. The chain's CDR3 is CASSATSDTGELFF. The CDR3 DNA reads TGTGCCAGCAGCGCCACTAGCGACACCGGGGAGCTGTTTTTT.

This sequence joins TRBV18 and TRBJ2-3; 10 nucleotides agree with TRBD1. The CDR3 extends over 15 amino acids. V lost 2 bases and J lost 4; bases outside the gene matches: 3. Per germline, CDR1 KGHSH and CDR2 LQKENI. Here the CDR3 DNA reads TGTGCCAGCTCACCATCCGGGACAGGGGCAGATACGCAGTATTTT. Its translation: CASSPSGTGADTQYF.

The chain links TRBV6-4 to TRBJ2-3; the match to TRBD2 covers 12 bases. The CDR3 sequence is 16 residues long. Germline-derived CDR1 and CDR2 are MRHNA and SNTAGT. With 3 bases clipped from V and 4 bases from J, the junction kept 5 bases outside the gene matches. Here the CDR3 reads CASSEGLAGGPDTQYF. CDR3 DNA sequence: TGTGCCAGCAGTGAAGGCCTAGCGGGGGGGCCAGATACGCAGTATTTT.

The chain recombines TRBV29-1 with TRBJ2-2, with 7 bases aligning to TRBD2. Germline V CDR1 and CDR2: SQVTM, ANQGSEA. V shed 4 bases and J 5 bases; nucleotides not matched to a gene: 10. The CDR3 runs to 15 residues. The CDR3: CSVGPTPSGTGELFF. DNA for the CDR3: TGCAGCGTTGGGCCAACCCCTAGCGGAACCGGGGAGCTGTTTTTT.

This clone has just one count. The chain employs TRBV5-4 and TRBJ1-2; weak D call: TRBD1 (5 bases). Trimming pared 7 bases from V and 0 bases from J, leaving 16 bases between. CDR3 length: 15 amino acids. The germline V gene has CDR1 SGHNT and CDR2 YYREEE (reference sequence). For the CDR3, the DNA is TGTGCCAGCCGGGACCTAGAATCCTCTAACTATGGCTACACCTTC. It yields the protein CASRDLESSNYGYTF.

This chain links TRBV5-6 with TRBJ1-1; 8 bases match TRBD1. With 2 bases clipped from V and 11 bases from J, the junction kept 14 bases outside the gene matches. The germline V gene has CDR1 SGHDT and CDR2 YYEEEE. There are 15 residues in the CDR3. The CDR3 DNA sequence: TGTGCCAGCAGCTTCCGCGGACAGGGAGTGAGTCAGGCTTTCTTT. Protein product: CASSFRGQGVSQAFF.

V and J are TRBV6-2 or TRBV6-3 and TRBJ1-2, with 12 bases aligning to TRBD1. Trimming cost V 4 bases and J 7 bases; bases outside gene matches: 7. From germline, CDR1 is MNHEY and CDR2 SVGEGT. This CDR3 has 15 residues. The CDR3: CASSLPGQGAGGYTF. DNA of the CDR3: TGTGCCAGCAGTTTACCGGGACAGGGGGCAGGTGGCTACACCTTC.